The rows below give T cell receptor beta chains drawn from one sample of a study of Ad26.COV2.S vaccination and SARS-CoV-2 variants. The table came from immunoSEQ multiplex PCR; TCRdb's copy has only in-frame clones and leaves some out. The profile shows 300,000 to 400,000 clones, around 86% of them singletons. The sample consisted of peripheral blood, taken in a trial of Ad26.COV2.S vaccine versus placebo. The source is a person aged 18-60 years who received the Ad26.COV2.S COVID-19 vaccine or a placebo. CDR3s include the opening cysteine and the closing phenylalanine or tryptophan. Fields, in order: V gene, J gene, D gene, clone size, CDR3 protein, CDR3 DNA. D genes are given only for firm matches. Size is omitted from some rows. Given values are once, few, many or a class for expanded clones.

>TRBV27|TRBJ2-7|NA|NA
CASSTGLDDEQYF
TGTGCCAGCAGTACTGGCTTGGATGACGAGCAGTACTTC
>TRBV24-1|TRBJ1-2|TRBD1|NA
CATVGQAHYGYTF
TGTGCCACCGTTGGACAGGCGCACTATGGCTACACCTTC
>TRBV7-8|TRBJ2-2|TRBD1|NA
CASSLTTGQGVTGELFF
TGTGCCAGCAGCTTAACCACGGGACAGGGGGTTACCGGGGAGCTGTTTTTT
>TRBV11-2|TRBJ2-2|TRBD2|NA
CASTLRASGGRYTGELFF
TGTGCCAGCACCCTTAGGGCTAGCGGGGGGCGGTACACCGGGGAGCTGTTTTTT
>TRBV7-9|TRBJ2-6|TRBD1|NA
CAGQGGGANVLTF
TGTGCCGGACAGGGCGGCGGGGCCAACGTCCTGACTTTC
>TRBV2|TRBJ1-5|TRBD1|NA
CASSQTGPQPQHF
TGTGCCAGCAGTCAGACAGGGCCCCAGCCCCAGCATTTT
>TRBV18|TRBJ2-7|TRBD1|NA
CASSPPQGFGQGAKLTYEQYF
TGTGCCAGCTCACCACCGCAAGGTTTTGGACAGGGGGCAAAGTTGACCTACGAGCAGTACTTC
>TRBV9|TRBJ1-5|NA|NA
CASSVAGVSQPQHF
TGTGCCAGCAGCGTAGCCGGGGTTAGTCAGCCCCAGCATTTT
>TRBV7-3|TRBJ1-1|TRBD1|NA
CASSQWTGMNTEAFF
TGTGCCAGCAGCCAATGGACAGGAATGAACACTGAAGCTTTCTTT
>TRBV4-1|TRBJ2-7|TRBD1|NA
CASSVGQGTYEQYF
TGCGCCAGCAGCGTAGGACAGGGTACCTACGAGCAGTACTTC
>TRBV30|TRBJ1-4|NA|once
CAWSVIGLNEKLFF
TGTGCCTGGAGTGTAATAGGCCTTAATGAAAAACTGTTTTTT
>TRBV27|TRBJ1-1|NA|NA
CASSLLGQWATEAFF
TGTGCCAGCAGTTTGTTGGGGCAGTGGGCCACTGAAGCTTTCTTT
>TRBV6-5|TRBJ2-1|TRBD1|NA
CASTRQGAIGEQFF
TGTGCCAGCACCAGACAGGGGGCTATCGGTGAGCAGTTCTTC
>TRBV28|TRBJ1-2|TRBD1|NA
CASRQGDYGYTF
TGTGCCAGCAGACAGGGGGACTATGGCTACACCTTC
>TRBV5-1|TRBJ2-5|NA|NA
CASSFPRSQETQYF
TGCGCCAGCAGCTTCCCGAGGAGCCAAGAGACCCAGTACTTC
>TRBV6-5|TRBJ1-3|NA|NA
CASSYTRGSGNTIYF
TGTGCCAGCAGTTACACAAGGGGATCTGGAAACACCATATATTTT
>TRBV6-2/TRBV6-3|TRBJ2-2|TRBD1|NA
CASSYLGTANTGELFF
TGTGCCAGCAGTTACCTAGGGACAGCTAACACCGGGGAGCTGTTTTTT
>TRBV29-1|TRBJ1-1|NA|NA
CSVEGARNEAFF
TGCAGCGTTGAGGGGGCGCGGAATGAAGCTTTCTTT
>TRBV6-2/TRBV6-3|TRBJ2-7|NA|NA
CASSYPGTDYEQYF
TGTGCCAGCAGTTACCCTGGTACCGACTACGAGCAGTACTTC
>TRBV27|TRBJ1-6|NA|NA
CASSSGSSVNSPLHF
TGTGCCAGCAGTTCGGGGAGTTCTGTTAATTCACCCCTCCACTTT
>TRBV19|TRBJ1-6|NA|NA
CASSIGAVNNSPLHF
TGTGCCAGTAGTATTGGCGCAGTAAACAATTCACCCCTCCACTTT
>TRBV5-4|TRBJ1-4|NA|NA
CASRPGRDTNEKLFF
TGTGCCAGCAGGCCGGGCCGAGACACGAATGAAAAACTGTTTTTT
>TRBV11-2|TRBJ2-1|TRBD2|NA
CASSPLYGTSGNNEQFF
TGTGCCAGCAGCCCCCTCTACGGGACTAGCGGTAACAATGAGCAGTTCTTC
>TRBV4-1|TRBJ2-3|TRBD1|NA
CASSQGQLTDTQYF
TGCGCCAGCAGCCAGGGACAGCTCACAGATACGCAGTATTTT
>TRBV7-8|TRBJ1-6|TRBD1|few
CASSLATGTASSYNSPLHF
TGTGCCAGCAGCTTAGCGACCGGGACAGCGAGCTCCTATAATTCACCCCTCCACTTT
>TRBV18|TRBJ1-4|NA|NA
CASSPNRFNEKLFF
TGTGCCAGCTCCCCCAACAGGTTTAATGAAAAACTGTTTTTT
>TRBV5-4|TRBJ2-7|NA|NA
CASSFGQRGASYEQYF
TGTGCCAGCAGCTTCGGACAAAGGGGGGCCTCCTACGAGCAGTACTTC
>TRBV5-1|TRBJ1-4|NA|NA
CASSLVSSARDNEKLFF
TGCGCCAGCAGCTTGGTCTCGTCGGCGAGGGATAATGAAAAACTGTTTTTT
>TRBV19|TRBJ1-1|NA|NA
CASSELDRLGTEAFF
TGTGCCAGTAGTGAGCTAGACAGGTTGGGCACTGAAGCTTTCTTT
>TRBV18|TRBJ1-2|NA|NA
CASSPGTHQGYGYTF
TGTGCCAGCTCACCGGGGACGCATCAAGGCTATGGCTACACCTTC
>TRBV11-2|TRBJ2-5|NA|NA
CASSPRPGAGTQYF
TGTGCCAGCAGCCCTAGGCCGGGGGCGGGGACCCAGTACTTC
>TRBV6-2/TRBV6-3|TRBJ1-1|NA|NA
CASSYSSGKVAEAFF
TGTGCCAGCAGTTACTCGAGCGGAAAGGTCGCTGAAGCTTTCTTT
>TRBV5-6|TRBJ2-7|TRBD1|once
CASSPGTARLEQYF
TGTGCCAGCAGCCCCGGGACAGCCCGTTTGGAGCAGTACTTC
>TRBV5-4|TRBJ1-2|NA|NA
CASLDGRTSYGYTF
TGTGCCAGCTTAGACGGTCGAACCTCCTATGGCTACACCTTC
>TRBV5-1|TRBJ2-1|NA|NA
CASSLEASANSYNEQFF
TGCGCCAGCAGCTTGGAAGCTAGCGCAAACTCCTACAATGAGCAGTTCTTC
>TRBV29-1|TRBJ1-5|TRBD1|NA
CSVGPQNRAGQNYQPQHF
TGCAGCGTTGGTCCCCAAAACCGTGCGGGACAGAACTATCAGCCCCAGCATTTT
>TRBV4-2|TRBJ2-7|TRBD1|NA
CASSHEQGAAYEQYF
TGTGCCAGCAGCCACGAACAGGGGGCAGCCTACGAGCAGTACTTC
>TRBV6-5|TRBJ1-1|NA|NA
CASSYSPGTEAFF
TGTGCCAGCAGTTACTCGCCCGGAACTGAAGCTTTCTTT
>TRBV6-5|TRBJ1-1|NA|NA
CASSYLVGAREAFF
TGTGCCAGCAGTTACTTGGTGGGGGCTAGGGAAGCTTTCTTT
>TRBV4-1|TRBJ2-7|NA|NA
CASSQGIKGNYEQYF
TGCGCCAGCAGCCAAGGAATAAAGGGCAACTACGAGCAGTACTTC
>TRBV27|TRBJ1-5|NA|NA
CASSSQGGNQPQHF
TGTGCCAGCAGTTCTCAGGGTGGGAATCAGCCCCAGCATTTT
>TRBV30|TRBJ1-3|NA|NA
CAYLPRSGNTIYF
TGTGCCTACTTGCCCAGATCTGGAAACACCATATATTTT
>TRBV5-1|TRBJ2-7|TRBD1|NA
CASSPGQGAYYEQYF
TGCGCCAGCAGCCCGGGACAGGGGGCCTACTACGAGCAGTACTTC
>TRBV19|TRBJ2-2|NA|NA
CASSMGTTGELFF
TGTGCCAGTAGTATGGGCACCACCGGGGAGCTGTTTTTT
>TRBV2|TRBJ1-2|NA|NA
CASSEGSLGGGYTF
TGTGCCAGCAGTGAAGGATCGTTAGGGGGAGGCTACACCTTC
>TRBV6-5|TRBJ1-4|NA|NA
CASMGSADEKLFF
TGTGCCAGCATGGGCTCGGCGGATGAAAAACTGTTTTTT